A single sample gave rise to the 20 T cell receptor beta chains below, sequenced in a study of T cells in Graves' hyperthyroidism and ophthalmopathy (dated 2019 in TCRdb). Libraries were built with multiplex PCR. The data were produced on an Illumina HiSeq 2000. The TCR beta CDR3 regions were amplified from RNA transcripts. For the first round of RT-PCR on the TCR CDR3, the HTBI primer set was used together with the Qiagen OneStep RT-PCR kit. Through fastp at Q25 and MiXCR, TCRdb rebuilt clones from the public reads, retaining in-frame beta chains. Entries that share a CDR3 protein sequence are merged under the most common genes and DNA. The sample table holds about 250,000 distinct CDR3 sequences, of which roughly 15% were seen once. The top ten clones comprise around 30% of the sample. The sample consisted of blood. Source of these receptors: a woman in her 50s with Graves' hyperthyroidism that later progressed to Graves' ophthalmopathy.

This clonotype was found many times. The chain is built from TRBV20-1 and TRBJ1-4; TRBD1 is a possible D gene (5 bases). This CDR3 spans 12 amino acids. Trimming took 4 bases from V and 11 from J, leaving 14 bases between them. Germline assignment: CDR1 DFQATT and CDR2 SNEGSKA (reference sequence). In nucleotides, the CDR3 is TGCAGTGCTACCTACCGGGGGGAGAAACTGTTTTTT. This sequence encodes CSATYRGEKLFF.

Note on this clonotype: This sequence may be a read error, since a much larger clone differs from it by one base. V usage is TRBV7-9 and J usage is TRBJ1-4, with unresolved D. Germline V gives CDR1 SEHNR, CDR2 FQNEAQ (reference sequence). The CDR3 is 13 residues long. The CDR3 nucleotides are TGTGTCAGCAGCTCCCCCCCCGGGGAAAAACTGTTTTTT. It is translated as CVSSSPPGEKLFF.

This clonotype turned up a few times. The rearrangement links TRBV20-1 to TRBJ1-1; D is undetermined. V was trimmed by 5 bases and J by 5 bases, leaving 12 bases between them. This CDR3 has 12 residues. CDR1 and CDR2 from the germline V gene are DFQATT and SNEGSKA (reference sequence). The CDR3 sequence: CSAPHIDTEAFF. For the CDR3, the DNA is TGCAGTGCTCCCCATATTGATACTGAAGCTTTCTTT.

This clonotype showed up many times. The chain's CDR3 is CASSHLSGRASLNEQFF. DNA for the CDR3: TGTGCCAGCAGCCACCTTAGCGGGAGGGCCTCTTTGAATGAGCAGTTCTTC. V and J are TRBV3-1 and TRBJ2-1, with 11 bases identical to TRBD2. CDR1 is LGHDT, CDR2 YNNKEL, per germline (reference sequence). V dropped 3 bases and J dropped 7; count of bases not matched to a gene: 11. CDR3 length: 17 residues.

The chain uses TRBV28 and TRBJ2-7, with D possibly TRBD1 on 7 matching bases. The germline CDR1 and CDR2 sequences are MDHEN and SYDVKM. Trimming removed 5 bases from V and 2 bases from J, with 31 bases in between. This CDR3 is built from 20 residues. CDR3 loop: CASSPRLRRGGGGGTYEQYF. The CDR3 DNA is TGTGCCAGCAGTCCCCGCCTTCGACGGGGCGGAGGGGGCGGAACCTACGAGCAGTACTTC.

The chain has TRBV20-1 and TRBJ1-6, with 7 bases that match TRBD1. The CDR3 length is 16 residues. Germline V lookup: CDR1 DFQATT, CDR2 SNEGSKA (reference sequence). CDR3 coding DNA: TGCAGAGGACTGGATGGCAGGGGGAACTATAATTCACCCCTCCACTTT. Protein: CRGLDGRGNYNSPLHF.

A few counts support this clonotype. A much bigger clone sits one base away, suggesting this may be a read error. V is TRBV2 and J is TRBJ2-1; possible D gene TRBD2, 5 bases. Germline CDR1 is SNHLY and CDR2 is FYNNEI. This CDR3 comprises 11 residues. The CDR3 DNA reads TGTGGCAGCAGTGAGGGAGACGAGCAGTTCTTC. Amino acid sequence: CGSSEGDEQFF.

This clonotype has a handful of counts. V and J are TRBV15 and TRBJ2-5; no firm D call. CDR3 length equals 12 residues. V shed 5 bases and J shed 4 bases, with 8 bases lying between them. From germline, CDR1 is LNHNV and CDR2 YYDKDF (reference sequence). Here the CDR3 DNA reads TGTGCCACCAGCCCGTGGAGAGAGACCCAGTACTTC. Amino acids: CATSPWRETQYF.

This clonotype was recorded many times. This chain joins TRBV18 and TRBJ2-5; D is perhaps TRBD2 (6 bases). V was shortened by 3 bases and J by 5 bases, with 13 bases between the two germline ends. There are 14 residues in the CDR3. CDR1 KGHSH and CDR2 LQKENI come from the germline V gene. The CDR3 protein is CASSPSAGRETQYF. In DNA, the CDR3 is TGTGCCAGCTCACCTTCCGCAGGGAGGGAGACCCAGTACTTC. The full variable domain, with the rest looked up from reference TRBV18 and TRBJ2-5, is NAGVMQNPRHLVRRRGQEARLRCSPMKGHSHVYWYRQLPEEGLKFMVYLQKENIIDESGMPKERFSAEFPKEGPSILRIQQVVRGDSAAYFCASSPSAGRETQYFGPGTRLLVL.

At least ten counts were recorded for this clonotype. The chain couples TRBV2 to TRBJ2-3; a possible D gene is TRBD1 (7 bases). The CDR3 loop spans 13 amino acids. V was cut by 11 bases and J by 1 base, with 13 bases left in between. Germline V gene sequence: CDR1 SNHLY, CDR2 FYNNEI. This CDR3 is CASRGVGTDTQYF. CDR3 coding DNA: TGTGCCTCCAGGGGGGTGGGCACAGATACGCAGTATTTT.

This clonotype was recorded many times. V usage is TRBV18 and J usage is TRBJ2-5; no definite D call. The CDR3 spans 13 residues. V lost 0 bases and J lost 4, with 6 bases in between. Germline lookup yields CDR1 KGHSH and CDR2 LQKENI. The CDR3: CASSPPTRETQYF. The CDR3 DNA reads TGTGCCAGCTCACCACCCACCAGAGAGACCCAGTACTTC.

This clonotype has ten or more counts. This chain uses TRBV7-9 with TRBJ2-3; D perhaps matches TRBD2 (5 bases). Germline values: CDR1 SEHNR, CDR2 FQNEAQ (reference sequence). V was clipped by 3 bases and J by 2 bases, with 9 bases between them. CDR3 size: 14 residues. CDR3 sequence reads: CASSFRDTTDTQYF. In DNA form, the CDR3 reads TGTGCCAGCAGCTTTCGGGATACCACAGATACGCAGTATTTT.

Many counts were recorded for this clonotype. The chain has TRBV7-8 and TRBJ2-1, with TRBD2 matching 12 bases. There are 16 residues in the CDR3. From germline, CDR1 is SGHVS and CDR2 FQNEAQ. The trim removed 0 bases at V and 11 bases at J, leaving 8 bases unmatched. CDR3 coding DNA: TGTGCCAGCAGCTTAGCCCGAGGACTAGCGGGGCTCCAGCAGTTCTTC. It is translated as CASSLARGLAGLQQFF.

In this sample, this clonotype turned up a few times. This chain uses TRBV24-1 with TRBJ2-1; 7 positions match TRBD1. V was clipped by 3 bases and J by 7 bases; unmatched bases: 14. The CDR3 has 17 amino acids. Germline V lookup: CDR1 KGHDR, CDR2 SFDVKD. This CDR3 reads CATSDTTGVRIENEQFF. The DNA of the CDR3 is TGTGCCACCAGTGATACCACAGGGGTGAGAATAGAAAATGAGCAGTTCTTC.

This clonotype was counted ten times or more. The chain carries TRBV5-1 and TRBJ2-1, with TRBD2 matching 12 bases. Germline-derived CDR1 and CDR2 are SGHRS and YFSETQ. The CDR3 contains 14 residues. The V and J ends lost 7 bases and 8 bases, in that order; junction bases with no gene match: 7. The CDR3 DNA is TGCGCCAGCGCCGGACTAGCGGGAAACGATGAGCAGTTCTTC. Protein sequence: CASAGLAGNDEQFF. The full variable domain, in which reference TRBV5-1 and TRBJ2-1 provide the parts outside the CDR3, is KAGVTQTPRYLIKTRGQQVTLSCSPISGHRSVSWYQQTPGQGLQFLFEYFSETQRNKGNFPGRFSGRQFSNSRSEMNVSTLELGDSALYLCASAGLAGNDEQFFGPGTRLTVL.

This clonotype was detected ten times or more. The chain combines TRBV28 with TRBJ1-5, with 7 bases that match TRBD1. Germline V lookup: CDR1 MDHEN, CDR2 SYDVKM. This CDR3 spans 13 amino acids. With 8 bases clipped from V and 9 bases from J, the junction kept 10 bases outside the gene matches. For the CDR3, the DNA is TGTGCCAGCCTTAGACAGGGACAGCGGCCCCAGCATTTT. Protein product: CASLRQGQRPQHF.

The chain joins TRBV5-1 to TRBJ2-3; TRBD2 agrees at 10 bases. This CDR3 region has 15 residues. Per the germline V gene, CDR1 is SGHRS and CDR2 is YFSETQ. Trimming removed 2 bases from V and 4 bases from J; junction bases left unmatched: 4. DNA of the CDR3: TGCGCCAGCAGCTTCCGGCTAGCGGGAGCAGATACGCAGTATTTT. It codes for CASSFRLAGADTQYF.

This clonotype has at least ten counts. The V gene is TRBV28, the J gene TRBJ1-2; no reliable D call. The V and J ends lost 7 bases and 4 bases respectively, with 7 bases between them. CDR3 length: 11 residues. Germline CDR1 MDHEN, CDR2 SYDVKM. The CDR3 loop is CASNFGYGYTF. The CDR3 DNA is TGTGCCAGCAATTTCGGCTATGGCTACACCTTC.

At least ten counts were recorded for this clonotype. The CDR3 loop reads CASSLGRKYQPQHF. The CDR3 nucleotides read TGTGCCAGCAGTTTGGGCAGGAAGTATCAGCCCCAGCATTTT. The chain has TRBV28 and TRBJ1-5; D is unresolved. Germline CDR1 MDHEN, CDR2 SYDVKM. The V end lost 3 bases, the J end lost 5 bases, and 11 bases lay between the germline ends. The CDR3 covers 14 residues.

As to this clonotype: A much larger clone is a single base away; this may be a read error. This rearrangement joins TRBV5-1 to TRBJ1-2; 7 bases map to TRBD1. CDR3 length: 15 residues. Germline values: CDR1 SGHRS, CDR2 YFSETQ. V gave up 3 bases and J gave up 1 base; unmatched junction bases: 6. The CDR3 DNA reads as TGCGCCAGCAGCTCCGGGACAGTCAGTAACTATGGCTACACCTTC. Protein product: CASSSGTVSNYGYTF.